This T cell receptor (beta chain) derives from a study of cytomegalovirus exposure and HLA in healthy donors. Regarding the study as a whole: A later analysis found TCR association rates differed by HLA locus, highest for DRB1 and lowest for HLA-C.

CDR3 length: 14 amino acids. Germline V gives CDR1 MNHNY, CDR2 SVGAGI (reference sequence). V was cut by 6 bases and J by 0 bases, with 9 bases left in between. With respect to this clone: Its antigen remains unknown.

Use of 60 Vbeta and 13 Jbeta primers characterized the PCR. Clones were read by immunoSEQ multiplex PCR, and TCRdb kept only the in-frame ones, dropping some. The profile covers 100,000 to 150,000 clones, with roughly 85% appearing a single time and roughly 4% taken by the ten largest. This TCR came from a woman between 40 and 55 years old in good health and CMV-seropositive. The source material was PBMCs. This sequence joins TRBV6-6 and TRBJ2-1; D is possibly TRBD2 (5 bases). In nucleotides, the CDR3 is TGTGCCAGCAGGGGAGTGAGCTCCTACAATGAGCAGTTCTTC. Translated, it gives CASRGVSSYNEQFF.